This T cell receptor beta chain derives from a study of shared clonotypes between healthy human individuals. CD45RA+ naive and CD45RA-negative memory subsets were separated from CD4+ cells. The genomic DNA of each subset was split evenly across several immunoSEQ plates. Template for every sorted-subset replicate PCR totaled around 200 ng DNA, 30,000 to 35,000 T cell genomes. Authors' methods: Filtering of immunoSEQ junctional sequences could not match full-length read filtering. Using immunoSEQ multiplex PCR, the repertoire was profiled, and TCRdb retains in-frame clones only, with some absent. V and J calls and clone size are as listed in that table; D and trimming were resolved from the DNA. Here the sample spans roughly 1,000,000 clones, 75% to 80% being singletons. With respect to this clone: Other DNA sequences of this sample code for an identical CDR3.

V was clipped by 6 bases and J by 0 bases, with 8 bases between them. Germline-derived CDR1 and CDR2 are SQVTM and ANQGSEA. The CDR3 runs 12 residues. V usage is TRBV29-1 and J usage is TRBJ1-1; D may be TRBD1 (5 bases). The sample consisted of memory CD4+ T cells from PBMCs. Regarding subset: CD45RA-negative fraction. The clonotype comes from a man aged 18 to 29 in good health. Some clones in this sample may be carry-over from other donors' samples. CDR3 protein: CSVATVNTEAFF. DNA for the CDR3: TGCAGCGTCGCGACAGTGAACACTGAAGCTTTCTTT.